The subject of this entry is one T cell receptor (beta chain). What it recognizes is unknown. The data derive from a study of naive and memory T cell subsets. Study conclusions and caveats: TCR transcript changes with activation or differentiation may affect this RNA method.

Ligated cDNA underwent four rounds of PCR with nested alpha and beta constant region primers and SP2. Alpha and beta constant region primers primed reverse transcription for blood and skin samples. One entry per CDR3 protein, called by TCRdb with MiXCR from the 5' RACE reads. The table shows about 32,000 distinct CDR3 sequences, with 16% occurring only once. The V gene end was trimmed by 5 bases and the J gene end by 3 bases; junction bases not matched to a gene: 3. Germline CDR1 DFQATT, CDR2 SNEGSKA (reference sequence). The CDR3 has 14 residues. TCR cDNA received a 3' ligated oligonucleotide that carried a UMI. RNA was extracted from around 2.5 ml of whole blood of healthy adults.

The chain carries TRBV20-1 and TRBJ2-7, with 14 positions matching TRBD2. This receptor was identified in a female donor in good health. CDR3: CSAGTSGGVYEQYF. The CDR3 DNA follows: TGCAGTGCTGGGACTAGCGGGGGAGTCTACGAGCAGTACTTC.